The sequence of this TCR beta chain was determined in a study of blood T cell repertoires in COVID-19. Looking at the study overall: The United States, Italy and Spain supplied acute and convalescent COVID-19 samples.

Residents of under 25 US areas, aged roughly 18 to 89 years, made up the participants. Categorization into cohorts depended on clinical history that participants reported. Two negative PCRs, clearance, or symptom resolution were required of recovered Cohort 3 donors. Assay used: immunoSEQ multiplex PCR; TCRdb lists only in-frame clones, some missing. Seen here are approximately 200,000 clones, around 80% observed once, and the top ten hold 1.8%. Trimming took 3 bases from V and 8 from J; bases not matched to a gene: 13. Germline CDR1 reads LGHNA; CDR2 reads YNFKEQ. The CDR3 is 15 amino acids. This sequence originates from a man between 60 and 75 years old who had recovered from COVID-19. The material sequenced was PBMCs or T cells enriched from blood (not recorded which). The V gene is TRBV4-2, the J gene TRBJ2-7; 7 positions agree with TRBD1. Here the CDR3 DNA reads TGTGCCAGCAGCCAGGGGGACAGTAAGTCGCCTAAGCAGTACTTC. It codes for CASSQGDSKSPKQYF.